This T cell receptor (beta chain) emerged from a study of monozygotic twins with inflammatory bowel disease. Study observations and caveats: Support for a single strong signal or clonotype associated with IBD was absent. Whereas healthy co-twins had higher TCRbeta diversity (inverse Simpson), IBD patients had lower diversity.

Turning to this clonotype: Its matching antigen is unknown.

Germline CDR1 is LGHDT and CDR2 is YNNKEL (reference sequence). The CDR3 extends over 15 amino acids. TCRdb re-called the 5' RACE reads and gives one entry per CDR3 protein, without DNA. This specimen shows over 350,000 distinct CDR3 sequences; the ten leading clones hold around 2.6%. The TCR was taken from a human donor with ulcerative colitis or Crohn's disease, or a healthy co-twin of an affected twin (not recorded which). The specimen sequenced was blood. The rearrangement uses TRBV3-1 and TRBJ2-2; TCRdb designates TRBD2, a call that cannot be tested without DNA. The CDR3 region is CASTPRTSIIGELFF.